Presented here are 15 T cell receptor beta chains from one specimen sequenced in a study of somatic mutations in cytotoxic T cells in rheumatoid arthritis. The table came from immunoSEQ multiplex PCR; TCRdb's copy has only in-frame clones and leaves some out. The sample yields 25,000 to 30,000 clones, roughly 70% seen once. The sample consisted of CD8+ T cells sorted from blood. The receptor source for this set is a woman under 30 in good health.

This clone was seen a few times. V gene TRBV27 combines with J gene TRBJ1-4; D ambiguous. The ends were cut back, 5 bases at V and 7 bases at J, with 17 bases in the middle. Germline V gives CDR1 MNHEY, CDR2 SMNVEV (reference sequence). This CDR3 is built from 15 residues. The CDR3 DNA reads TGTGCCAGCAGTATACGGAGAGGGCCAGGTGAAAAACTGTTTTTT. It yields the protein CASSIRRGPGEKLFF.

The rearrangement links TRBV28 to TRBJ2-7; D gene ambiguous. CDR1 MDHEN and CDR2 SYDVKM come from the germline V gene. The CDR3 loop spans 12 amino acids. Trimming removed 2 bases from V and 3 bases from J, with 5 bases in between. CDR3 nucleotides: TGTGCCAGCAGTTTAGGAGTCTACGAGCAGTACTTC. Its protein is CASSLGVYEQYF.

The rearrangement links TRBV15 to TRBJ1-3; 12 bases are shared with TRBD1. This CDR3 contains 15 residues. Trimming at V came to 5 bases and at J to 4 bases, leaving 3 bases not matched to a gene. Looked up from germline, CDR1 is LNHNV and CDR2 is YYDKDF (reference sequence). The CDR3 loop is CATSRDRGLGNTIYF. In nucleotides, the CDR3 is TGTGCCACCAGCCGGGACAGGGGGCTCGGAAACACCATATATTTT.

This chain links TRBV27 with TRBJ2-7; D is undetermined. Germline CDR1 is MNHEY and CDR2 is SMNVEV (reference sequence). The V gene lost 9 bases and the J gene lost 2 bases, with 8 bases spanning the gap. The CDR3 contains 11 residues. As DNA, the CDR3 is TGTGCCAGGCATAAAACCTACGAGCAGTACTTC. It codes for CARHKTYEQYF.

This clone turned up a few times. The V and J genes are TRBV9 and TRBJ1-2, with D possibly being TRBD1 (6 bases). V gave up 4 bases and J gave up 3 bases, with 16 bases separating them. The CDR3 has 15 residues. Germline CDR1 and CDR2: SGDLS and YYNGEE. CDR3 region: CASSLTPTGHYGYTF. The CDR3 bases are TGTGCCAGCAGCTTGACTCCGACAGGCCACTATGGCTACACCTTC. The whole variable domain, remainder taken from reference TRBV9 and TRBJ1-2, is DSGVTQTPKHLITATGQRVTLRCSPRSGDLSVYWYQQSLDQGLQFLIQYYNGEERAKGNILERFSAQQFPDLHSELNLSSLELGDSALYFCASSLTPTGHYGYTFGSGTRLTVV.

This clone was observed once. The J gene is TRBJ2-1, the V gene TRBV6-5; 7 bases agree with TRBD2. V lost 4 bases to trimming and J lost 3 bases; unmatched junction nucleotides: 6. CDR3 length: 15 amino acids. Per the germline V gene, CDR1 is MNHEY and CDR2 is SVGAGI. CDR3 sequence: CASSLKGEGYNEQFF. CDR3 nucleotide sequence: TGTGCCAGCAGTTTAAAAGGGGAGGGCTACAATGAGCAGTTCTTC.

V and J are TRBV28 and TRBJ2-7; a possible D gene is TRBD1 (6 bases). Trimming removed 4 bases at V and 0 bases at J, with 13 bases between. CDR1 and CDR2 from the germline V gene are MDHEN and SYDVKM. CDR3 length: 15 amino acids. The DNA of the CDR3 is TGTGCCAGCAGTTCAGGGGTACTGAGCTCCTACGAGCAGTACTTC. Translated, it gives CASSSGVLSSYEQYF.

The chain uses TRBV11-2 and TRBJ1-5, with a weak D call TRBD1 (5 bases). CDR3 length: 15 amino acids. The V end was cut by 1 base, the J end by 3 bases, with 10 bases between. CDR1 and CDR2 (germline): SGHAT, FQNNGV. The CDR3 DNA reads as TGTGCCAGCAGCTTAGGGCAGGGAGTCAATCAGCCCCAGCATTTT. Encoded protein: CASSLGQGVNQPQHF.

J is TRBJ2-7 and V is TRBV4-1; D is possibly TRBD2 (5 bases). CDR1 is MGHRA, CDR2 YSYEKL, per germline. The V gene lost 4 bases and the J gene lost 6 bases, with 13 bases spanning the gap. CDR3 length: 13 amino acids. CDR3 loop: CASSRIGGGEQYV. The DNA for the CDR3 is TGCGCCAGCAGCCGAATCGGAGGCGGCGAGCAGTACGTC.

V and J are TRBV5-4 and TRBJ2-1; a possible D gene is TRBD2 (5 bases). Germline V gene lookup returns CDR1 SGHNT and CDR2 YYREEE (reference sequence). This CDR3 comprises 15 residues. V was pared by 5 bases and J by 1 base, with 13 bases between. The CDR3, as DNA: TGTGCCAGCAGTTCTCAGGACTTTTCCTACAATGAGCAGTTCTTC. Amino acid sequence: CASSSQDFSYNEQFF. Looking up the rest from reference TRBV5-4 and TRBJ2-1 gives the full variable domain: ETGVTQSPTHLIKTRGQQVTLRCSSQSGHNTVSWYQQALGQGPQFIFQYYREEENGRGNFPPRFSGLQFPNYSSELNVNALELDDSALYLCASSSQDFSYNEQFFGPGTRLTVL.

Here the CDR3 DNA reads TGTGCCAGCAGCTTGGGGGTCGGCGAGCAGTACGTC. This encodes CASSLGVGEQYV. This chain uses TRBV5-6 with TRBJ2-7; D call uncertain. Per germline, CDR1 SGHDT and CDR2 YYEEEE. V lost 0 bases, J lost 6 bases, and 7 bases lay in between. The CDR3 has 12 residues.

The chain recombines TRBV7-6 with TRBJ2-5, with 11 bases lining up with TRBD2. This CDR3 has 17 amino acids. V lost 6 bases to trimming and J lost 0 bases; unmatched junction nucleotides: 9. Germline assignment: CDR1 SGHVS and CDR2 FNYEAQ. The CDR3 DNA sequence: TGTGCCAGCAGTCGCGGGACTAGCGGATCGTACCAAGAGACCCAGTACTTC. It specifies CASSRGTSGSYQETQYF.

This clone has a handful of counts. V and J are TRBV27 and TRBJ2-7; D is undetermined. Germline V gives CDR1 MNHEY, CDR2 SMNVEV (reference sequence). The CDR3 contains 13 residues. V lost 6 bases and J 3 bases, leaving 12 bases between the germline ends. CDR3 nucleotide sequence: TGTGCCAGCAGCATCGCCTCGGGCTACGAGCAGTACTTC. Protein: CASSIASGYEQYF.

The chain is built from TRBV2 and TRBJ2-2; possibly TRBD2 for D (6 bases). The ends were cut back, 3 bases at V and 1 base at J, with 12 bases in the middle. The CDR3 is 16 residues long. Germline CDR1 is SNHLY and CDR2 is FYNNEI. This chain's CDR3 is CASSEGQGGNTGELFF. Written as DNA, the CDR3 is TGTGCCAGCAGTGAGGGGCAGGGAGGGAACACCGGGGAGCTGTTTTTT.

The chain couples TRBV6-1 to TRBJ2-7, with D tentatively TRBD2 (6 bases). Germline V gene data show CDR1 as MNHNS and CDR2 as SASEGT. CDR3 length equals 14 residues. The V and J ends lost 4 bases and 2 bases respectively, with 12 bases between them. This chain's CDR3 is CASSARTKTYEQYV. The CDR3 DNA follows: TGTGCCAGCAGTGCCCGGACTAAAACCTACGAGCAGTACGTC.